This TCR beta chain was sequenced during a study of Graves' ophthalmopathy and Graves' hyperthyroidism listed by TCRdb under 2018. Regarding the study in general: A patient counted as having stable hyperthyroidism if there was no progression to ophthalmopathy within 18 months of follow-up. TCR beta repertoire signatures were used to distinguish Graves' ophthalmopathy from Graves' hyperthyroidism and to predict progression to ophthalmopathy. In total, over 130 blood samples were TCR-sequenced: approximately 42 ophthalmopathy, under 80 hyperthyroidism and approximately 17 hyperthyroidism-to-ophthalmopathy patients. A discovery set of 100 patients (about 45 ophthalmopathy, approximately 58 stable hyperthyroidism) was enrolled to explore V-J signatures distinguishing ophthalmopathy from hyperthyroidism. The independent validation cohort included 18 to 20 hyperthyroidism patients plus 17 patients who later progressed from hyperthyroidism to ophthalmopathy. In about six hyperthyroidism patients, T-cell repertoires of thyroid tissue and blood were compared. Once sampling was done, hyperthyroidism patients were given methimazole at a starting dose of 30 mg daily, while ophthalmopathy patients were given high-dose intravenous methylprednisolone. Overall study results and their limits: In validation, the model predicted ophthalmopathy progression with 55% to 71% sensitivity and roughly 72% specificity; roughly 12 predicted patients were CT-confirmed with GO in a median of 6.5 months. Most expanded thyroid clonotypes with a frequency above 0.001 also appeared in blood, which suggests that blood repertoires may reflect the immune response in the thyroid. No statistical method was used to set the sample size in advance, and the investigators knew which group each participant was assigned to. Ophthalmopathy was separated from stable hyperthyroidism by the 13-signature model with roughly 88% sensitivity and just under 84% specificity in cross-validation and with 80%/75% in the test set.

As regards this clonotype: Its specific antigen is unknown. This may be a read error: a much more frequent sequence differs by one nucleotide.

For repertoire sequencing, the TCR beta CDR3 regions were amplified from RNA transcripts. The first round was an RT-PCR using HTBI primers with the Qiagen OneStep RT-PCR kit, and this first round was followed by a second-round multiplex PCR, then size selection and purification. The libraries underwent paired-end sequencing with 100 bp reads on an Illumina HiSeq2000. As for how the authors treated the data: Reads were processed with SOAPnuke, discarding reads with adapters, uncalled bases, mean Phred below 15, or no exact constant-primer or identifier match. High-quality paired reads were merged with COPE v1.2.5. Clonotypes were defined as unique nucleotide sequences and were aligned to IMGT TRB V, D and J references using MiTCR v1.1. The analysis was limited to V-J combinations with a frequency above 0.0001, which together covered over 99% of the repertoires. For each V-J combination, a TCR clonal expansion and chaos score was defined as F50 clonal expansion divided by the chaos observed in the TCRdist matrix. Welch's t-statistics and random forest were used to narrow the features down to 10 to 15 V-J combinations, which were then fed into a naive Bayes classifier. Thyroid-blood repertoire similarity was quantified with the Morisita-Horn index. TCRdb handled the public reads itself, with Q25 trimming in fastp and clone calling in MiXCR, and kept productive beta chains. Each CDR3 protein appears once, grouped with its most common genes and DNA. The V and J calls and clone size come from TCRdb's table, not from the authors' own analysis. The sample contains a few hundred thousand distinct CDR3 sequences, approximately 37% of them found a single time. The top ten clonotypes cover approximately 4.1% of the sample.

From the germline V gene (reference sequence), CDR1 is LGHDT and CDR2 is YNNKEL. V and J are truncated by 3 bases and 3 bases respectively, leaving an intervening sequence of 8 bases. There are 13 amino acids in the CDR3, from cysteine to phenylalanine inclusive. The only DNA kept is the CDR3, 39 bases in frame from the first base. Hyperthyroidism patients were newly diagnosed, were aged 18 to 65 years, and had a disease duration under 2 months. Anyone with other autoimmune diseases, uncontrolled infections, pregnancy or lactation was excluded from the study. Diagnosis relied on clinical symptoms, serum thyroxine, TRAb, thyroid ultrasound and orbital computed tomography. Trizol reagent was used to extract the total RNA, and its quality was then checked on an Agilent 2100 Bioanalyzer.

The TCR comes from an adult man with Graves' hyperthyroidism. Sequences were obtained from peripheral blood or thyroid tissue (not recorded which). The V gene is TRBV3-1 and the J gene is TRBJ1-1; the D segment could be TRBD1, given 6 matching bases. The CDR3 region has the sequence CASSQYRDTEAFF. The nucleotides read TGTGCCAGCAGCCAGTACAGGGACACTGAAGCTTTCTTT.